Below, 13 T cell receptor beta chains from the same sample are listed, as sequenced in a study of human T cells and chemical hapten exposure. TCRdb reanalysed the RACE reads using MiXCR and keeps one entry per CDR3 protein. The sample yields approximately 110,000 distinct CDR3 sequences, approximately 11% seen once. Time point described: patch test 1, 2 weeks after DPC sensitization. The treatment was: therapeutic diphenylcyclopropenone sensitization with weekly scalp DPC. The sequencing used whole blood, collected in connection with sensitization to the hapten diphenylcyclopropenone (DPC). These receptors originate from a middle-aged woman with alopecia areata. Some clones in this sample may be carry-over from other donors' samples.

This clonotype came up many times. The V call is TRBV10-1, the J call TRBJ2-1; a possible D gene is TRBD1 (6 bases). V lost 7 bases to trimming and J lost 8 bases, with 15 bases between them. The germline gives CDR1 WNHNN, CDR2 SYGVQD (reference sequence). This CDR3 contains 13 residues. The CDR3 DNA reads TGCGCCAGCATGGACAGTCAGTCGGATGAGCAGTTCTTC. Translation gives CASMDSQSDEQFF.

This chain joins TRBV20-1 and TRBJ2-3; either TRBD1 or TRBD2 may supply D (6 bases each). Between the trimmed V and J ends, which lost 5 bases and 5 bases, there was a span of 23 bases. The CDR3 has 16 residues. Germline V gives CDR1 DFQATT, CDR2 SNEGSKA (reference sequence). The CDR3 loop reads CSAYGQTLLGGDTQYF. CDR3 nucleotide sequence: TGCAGTGCTTACGGACAGACCCTCTTGGGAGGAGATACGCAGTATTTT.

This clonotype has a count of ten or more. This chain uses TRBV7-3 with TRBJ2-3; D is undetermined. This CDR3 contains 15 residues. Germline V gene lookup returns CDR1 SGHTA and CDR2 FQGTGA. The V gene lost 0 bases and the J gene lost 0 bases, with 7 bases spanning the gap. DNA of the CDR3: TGTGCCAGCAGCTTAACGGCGGCTAGCACAGATACGCAGTATTTT. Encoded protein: CASSLTAASTDTQYF.

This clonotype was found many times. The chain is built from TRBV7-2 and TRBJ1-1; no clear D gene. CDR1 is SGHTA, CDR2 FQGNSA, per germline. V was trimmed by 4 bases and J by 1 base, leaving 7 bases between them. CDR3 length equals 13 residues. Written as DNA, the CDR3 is TGTGCCAGCAGCTCCCGACAGAACACTGAAGCTTTCTTT. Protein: CASSSRQNTEAFF.

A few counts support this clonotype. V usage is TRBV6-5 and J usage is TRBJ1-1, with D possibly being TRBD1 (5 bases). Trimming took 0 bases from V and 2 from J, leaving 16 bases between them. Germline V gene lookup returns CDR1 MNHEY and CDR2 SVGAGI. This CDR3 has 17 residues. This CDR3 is CASSYSIGWGFNTEAFF. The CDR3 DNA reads TGTGCCAGCAGTTACTCGATTGGGTGGGGGTTCAACACTGAAGCTTTCTTT.

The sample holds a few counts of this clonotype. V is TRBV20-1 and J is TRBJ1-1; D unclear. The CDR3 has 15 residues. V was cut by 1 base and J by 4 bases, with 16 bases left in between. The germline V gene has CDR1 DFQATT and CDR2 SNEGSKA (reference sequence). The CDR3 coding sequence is TGCAGTGCTAGAGTATCGGCGGGCCCTGGCACTGAAGCTTTCTTT. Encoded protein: CSARVSAGPGTEAFF.

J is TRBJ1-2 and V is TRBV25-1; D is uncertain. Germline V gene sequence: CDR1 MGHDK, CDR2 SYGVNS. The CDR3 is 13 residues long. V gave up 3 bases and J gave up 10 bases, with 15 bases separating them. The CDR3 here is CASSEAGTMAYTF. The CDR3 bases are TGTGCCAGCAGTGAGGCGGGAACTATGGCCTACACCTTC.

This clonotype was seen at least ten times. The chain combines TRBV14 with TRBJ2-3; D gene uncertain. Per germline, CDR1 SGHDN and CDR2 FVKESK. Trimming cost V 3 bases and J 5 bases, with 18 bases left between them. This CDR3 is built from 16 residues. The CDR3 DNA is TGTGCCAGCAGCCACCAAATCCCGACCGTGGGAGATACGCAGTATTTT. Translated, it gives CASSHQIPTVGDTQYF.

Written as DNA, the CDR3 is TGTGCCAGCAGCCACGGCTCGGGTGACGAGCAGTACTTC. Its protein product is CASSHGSGDEQYF. The chain combines TRBV14 with TRBJ2-7; no clear D. This CDR3 is built from 13 residues. Germline V gene sequence: CDR1 SGHDN, CDR2 FVKESK. Trimming took off 3 bases at V and 5 bases at J, with 11 bases between the two ends. Complete variable domain (other parts from reference TRBV14 and TRBJ2-7): EAGVTQFPSHSVIEKGQTVTLRCDPISGHDNLYWYRRVMGKEIKFLLHFVKESKQDESGMPNNRFLAERTGGTYSTLKVQPAELEDSGVYFCASSHGSGDEQYFGPGTRLTVT.

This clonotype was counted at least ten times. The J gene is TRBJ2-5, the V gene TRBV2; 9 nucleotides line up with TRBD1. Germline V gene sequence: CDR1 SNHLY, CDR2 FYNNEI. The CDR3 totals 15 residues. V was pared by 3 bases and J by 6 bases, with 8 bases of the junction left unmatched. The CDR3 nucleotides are TGTGCCAGCAGTGAGGAGGGACAGGGCTCGCAGACCCAGTACTTC. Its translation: CASSEEGQGSQTQYF.

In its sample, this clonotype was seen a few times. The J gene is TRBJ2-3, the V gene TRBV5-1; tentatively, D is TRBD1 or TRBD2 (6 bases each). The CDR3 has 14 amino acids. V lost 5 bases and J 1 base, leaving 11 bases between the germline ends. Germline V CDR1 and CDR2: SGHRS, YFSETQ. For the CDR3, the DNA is TGCGCCAGCAGGCGGGACATTCGCACAGATACGCAGTATTTT. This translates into CASRRDIRTDTQYF.

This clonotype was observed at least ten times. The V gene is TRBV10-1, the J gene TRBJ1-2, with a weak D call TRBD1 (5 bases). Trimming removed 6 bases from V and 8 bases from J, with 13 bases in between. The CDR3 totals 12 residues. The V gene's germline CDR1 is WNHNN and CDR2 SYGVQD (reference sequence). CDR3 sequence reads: CASRGPQEGYTF. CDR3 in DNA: TGCGCCAGCAGGGGGCCCCAGGAAGGCTACACCTTC.

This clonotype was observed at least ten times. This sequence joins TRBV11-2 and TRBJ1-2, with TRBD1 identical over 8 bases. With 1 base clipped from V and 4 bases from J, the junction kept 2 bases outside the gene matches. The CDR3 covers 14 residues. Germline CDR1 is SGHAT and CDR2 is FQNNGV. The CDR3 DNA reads TGTGCCAGCAGCTTAGGCAGGGGGCCCTATGGCTACACCTTC. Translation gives CASSLGRGPYGYTF.